There are many counts of the clone carrying this TCR beta chain. V shed 1 base and J shed 0 bases, with 16 bases lying between them. The length of the CDR3 is 17 residues. The germline V gene has CDR1 SGHAT and CDR2 FQNNGV. This sample is drawn from a study of T cells in Graves' hyperthyroidism and ophthalmopathy. Using RNA transcripts as the source, TCR beta CDR3 regions were amplified. HTBI primers were employed in a first-round RT-PCR of the TCR CDR3. TCRdb independently ran MiXCR on the multiplex PCR reads; one entry per CDR3 protein. The sample lists roughly 250,000 distinct CDR3 sequences; 14% to 15% were seen once.

The sequence was collected from a woman aged 40 to 50 with Graves' hyperthyroidism that later progressed to Graves' ophthalmopathy. V is TRBV11-2 and J is TRBJ2-7; possibly TRBD1 for D (7 bases). Source material: blood. CDR3 in DNA: TGTGCCAGCAGCTTAGGGGTAGGGGGCGGGGCCTCCTACGAGCAGTACTTC. As protein: CASSLGVGGGASYEQYF.